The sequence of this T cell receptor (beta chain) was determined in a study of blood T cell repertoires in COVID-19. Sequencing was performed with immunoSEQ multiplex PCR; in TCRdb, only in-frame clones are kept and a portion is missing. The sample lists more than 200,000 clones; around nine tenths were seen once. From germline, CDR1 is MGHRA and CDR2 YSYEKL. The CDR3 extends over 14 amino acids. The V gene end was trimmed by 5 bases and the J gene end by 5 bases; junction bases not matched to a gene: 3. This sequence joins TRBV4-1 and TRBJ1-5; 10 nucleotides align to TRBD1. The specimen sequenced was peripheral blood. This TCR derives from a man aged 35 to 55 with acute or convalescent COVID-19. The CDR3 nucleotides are TGCGCCAGCAGCATCGGGACAGGGGATCAGCCCCAGCATTTT. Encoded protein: CASSIGTGDQPQHF.